A single sample gave rise to the 10 T cell receptor beta chains below, sequenced in a study of T cells in Graves' hyperthyroidism and ophthalmopathy. The source material, RNA transcripts, was used to amplify TCR beta CDR3 regions. An initial round of RT-PCR targeting the TCR CDR3 relied on the HTBI primer set. TCRdb passed the multiplex PCR reads through MiXCR, listing each CDR3 protein once. In the table there are under 350,000 distinct CDR3 sequences, roughly 13% of which are singletons. Specimen: blood. Source of these receptors: a woman in her 30s with Graves' hyperthyroidism that later progressed to Graves' ophthalmopathy.

This clonotype was counted between two and nine times. The chain joins TRBV12-3 or TRBV12-4 to TRBJ2-1; D not resolved. The CDR3 length is 10 residues. Trimming removed 8 bases at V and 8 bases at J, with 7 bases between. The CDR3: CASGPDEQFF. For the CDR3, the DNA is TGTGCCAGCGGACCGGATGAGCAGTTCTTC.

This clonotype came up a few times. The chain uses TRBV6-2 or TRBV6-3 and TRBJ2-7; 8 nucleotides match TRBD2. Germline V gene data show CDR1 as MNHEY and CDR2 as SVGEGT. The CDR3 has 14 amino acids. V trimming: 4 bases; J trimming: 7 bases; junction bases outside the gene matches: 9. The CDR3 loop reads CASSFSGSQDEQYF. In DNA form, the CDR3 reads TGTGCCAGCAGTTTCAGCGGGAGTCAGGATGAGCAGTACTTC.

The chain is built from TRBV19 and TRBJ2-2, with 7 bases that match TRBD2. The CDR3 totals 14 residues. The germline V gene has CDR1 LNHDA and CDR2 SQIVND (reference sequence). The V and J ends lost 6 bases and 4 bases, in that order; junction bases with no gene match: 5. CDR3 sequence reads: CASSSLAATGELFF. DNA for the CDR3: TGTGCCAGTAGCTCGCTAGCGGCCACCGGGGAGCTGTTTTTT.

This clonotype has at least ten counts. The chain links TRBV4-1 to TRBJ2-5; D is possibly TRBD1 or TRBD2 (5 bases each). This CDR3 is built from 13 residues. V gave up 3 bases and J gave up 5 bases, with 10 bases separating them. Germline values: CDR1 MGHRA, CDR2 YSYEKL. This chain's CDR3 is CASSQTWGETQYF. The CDR3 DNA is TGCGCCAGCAGCCAGACTTGGGGGGAGACCCAGTACTTC.

The chain has TRBV4-1 and TRBJ1-4; 7 bases align to TRBD1. The CDR3 spans 16 residues. The V segment lost 2 bases and the J segment 4 bases; nucleotides outside the gene matches: 7. Germline V CDR1 and CDR2: MGHRA, YSYEKL. The CDR3 region is CASSQTSGTVNEKLFF. The CDR3 nucleotides read TGCGCCAGCAGCCAAACTTCCGGGACAGTTAATGAAAAACTGTTTTTT.

This clonotype was recorded at least ten times. The CDR3 DNA is TGTGCCAGCAGCTTAGGGACGGGGAGGAGGGAGCAGTACTTC. Translating it yields CASSLGTGRREQYF. The chain combines TRBV7-9 with TRBJ2-7; D may be TRBD2 (6 bases). The CDR3 runs 14 residues. Germline V CDR1 and CDR2: SEHNR, FQNEAQ (reference sequence). V was cut by 1 base and J by 7 bases, with 14 bases left in between.

This clonotype was detected a few times. This chain links TRBV6-5 with TRBJ2-1, with 8 positions matching TRBD2. CDR1 is MNHEY and CDR2 is SVGAGI in the germline V gene. The CDR3 has 17 residues. With 2 bases clipped from V and 2 bases from J, the junction kept 8 bases outside the gene matches. The DNA of the CDR3 is TGTGCCAGCAGTTACAGTAGCGGGACTCTCACCTACAATGAGCAGTTCTTC. Protein sequence: CASSYSSGTLTYNEQFF.

This clonotype was observed at least ten times. The chain employs TRBV24-1 and TRBJ1-5, with a weak D call TRBD1 (6 bases). Germline-derived CDR1 and CDR2 are KGHDR and SFDVKD. The CDR3 has 13 residues. Trimming stripped 1 base from V and 8 bases from J, with 8 bases between. CDR3 sequence: CATSDFRGEPQHF. In nucleotides, the CDR3 is TGTGCCACCAGTGATTTTAGGGGGGAGCCCCAGCATTTT.

This clonotype was counted many times. The chain joins TRBV6-2 or TRBV6-3 to TRBJ2-2, with TRBD2 matching over 10 bases. CDR1 and CDR2 from the germline V gene are MNHEY and SVGEGT. The CDR3 is 14 residues long. After removal of 7 bases from V and 7 bases from J, the junction contained 6 bases not matched to a gene. The CDR3 protein is CASKASGGNGELFF. In nucleotides, the CDR3 is TGTGCCAGCAAGGCTAGCGGGGGAAACGGGGAGCTGTTTTTT.

This clonotype was observed at least ten times. This sequence may be a read error, since a much larger clone differs from it by one base. The V and J genes are TRBV28 and TRBJ2-7, with TRBD2 identical over 14 bases. From germline, CDR1 is MDHEN and CDR2 SYDVKM. With V trimmed by 7 bases and J by 4 bases, 6 bases remained unmatched. The CDR3 is 15 residues long. CDR3 coding DNA: TGTGCCAGCAATCTGGGGACTAGCGGGAGTTACGAGCAGTACTTC. It yields the protein CASNLGTSGSYEQYF.